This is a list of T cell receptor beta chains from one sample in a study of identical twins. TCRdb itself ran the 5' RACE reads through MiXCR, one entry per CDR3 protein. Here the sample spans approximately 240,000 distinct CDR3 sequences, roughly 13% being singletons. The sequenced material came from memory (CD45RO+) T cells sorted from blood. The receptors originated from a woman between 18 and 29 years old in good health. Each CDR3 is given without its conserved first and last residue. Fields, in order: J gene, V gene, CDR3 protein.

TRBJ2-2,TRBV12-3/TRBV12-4,ASRAGTVTGELF
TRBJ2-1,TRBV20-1,SARSRDWGQF
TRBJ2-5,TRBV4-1,ASSQKGWSGRRETQY
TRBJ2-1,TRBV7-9,ASSPRPAGGYNEQF
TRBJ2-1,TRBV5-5,ASQVLASRDEQF
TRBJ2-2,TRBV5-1,ASSLAGGLAGAGELF
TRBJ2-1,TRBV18,ASSPLKVFSSYNEQF
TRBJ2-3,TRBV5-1,ASSTGGPTTDTQY
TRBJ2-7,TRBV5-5,ASSLAGTASYEQY
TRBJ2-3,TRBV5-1,ASSLGLAGGRYTDTQY
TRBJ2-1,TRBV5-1,ASSPPGLAAINEQF
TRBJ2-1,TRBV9,ASSVGMASSYNEQF
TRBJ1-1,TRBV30,AWSVPGPGASF
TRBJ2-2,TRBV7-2,ASSPSGFGELF
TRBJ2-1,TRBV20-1,SAKDRVQYNEQF
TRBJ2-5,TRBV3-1,ASSPSGAVGETQY
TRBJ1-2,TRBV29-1,SVGTVGAYYGYT
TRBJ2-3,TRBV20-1,SARRDGSTDTQY
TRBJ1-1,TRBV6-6,ASSGQGAAEAF
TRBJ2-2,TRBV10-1,AARDTNTGELF
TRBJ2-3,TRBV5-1,ASSPLPTDTQY
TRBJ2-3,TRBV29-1,SVGIGGTDTQY
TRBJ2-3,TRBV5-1,ASSPLAGGGTDTQY
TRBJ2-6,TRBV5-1,ASGRKQATSSGANVLT
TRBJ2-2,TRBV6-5,ASSYSWAGDTGELF
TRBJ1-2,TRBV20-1,SAVTGYGYT
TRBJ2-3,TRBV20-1,SSYIRGSDTQY
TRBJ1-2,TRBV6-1,ASSELFLVDYGYT
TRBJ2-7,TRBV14,ASSHGQKAYEQY
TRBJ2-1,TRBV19,ASSIDLGYNEQF
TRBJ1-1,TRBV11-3,ASSQDSSTGDTEAF
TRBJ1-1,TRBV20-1,SAGRTEAF
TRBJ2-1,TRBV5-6,ASTVLGPYNEQF
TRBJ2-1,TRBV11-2,ASSLGPYSSYNEQF
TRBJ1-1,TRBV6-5,ASSYWGANTEAF
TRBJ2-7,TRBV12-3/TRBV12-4,ASSLSLSGRPYEQY
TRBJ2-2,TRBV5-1,ASSPSGSGTGELF
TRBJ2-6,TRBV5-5,ASSLIAGPSGANVLT
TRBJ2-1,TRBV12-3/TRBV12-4,ASNLGGSHNEQF
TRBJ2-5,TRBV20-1,SASPSGREETQY
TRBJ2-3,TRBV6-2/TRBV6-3,ASINSGEMTDTQY
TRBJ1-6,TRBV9,ASSSSTGRANSPLH
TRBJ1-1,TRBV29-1,SVEEAF
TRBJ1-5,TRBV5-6,ASSLWTGGGGNQPQH
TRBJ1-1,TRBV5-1,ASSVTGQGKNTEAF
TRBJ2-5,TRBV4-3,ASSHDLAGGGVETQY
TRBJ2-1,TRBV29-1,SVSSGRPEQF
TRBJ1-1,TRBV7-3,ASSLRADRGSAF
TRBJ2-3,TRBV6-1,ASTIAGVGDTQY
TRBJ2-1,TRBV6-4,ASSIQGGTYNEQF
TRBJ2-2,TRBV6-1,ASSRTSGGRTGELF
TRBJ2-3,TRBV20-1,SARQADTQY
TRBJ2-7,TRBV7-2,ASSLDLGTWEQY